The T cell receptor (beta chain) under discussion was sequenced for a study of T cells in Graves' hyperthyroidism and ophthalmopathy. V lost 3 bases and J 6 bases, leaving 15 bases between the germline ends. Germline V gene lookup returns CDR1 MDHEN and CDR2 SYDVKM. The CDR3 sequence is 15 residues long. This clonotype was detected a few times. From RNA transcripts, TCR beta CDR3 regions were amplified. HTBI primers drove first-round RT-PCR of the TCR CDR3. TCRdb reanalysed the multiplex PCR reads using MiXCR and keeps one entry per CDR3 protein. This repertoire shows about 560,000 distinct CDR3 sequences, about 15% found once; its top ten account for under 8%.

This receptor was identified in a woman younger than 45 with Graves' hyperthyroidism. The sequenced material came from blood. The V and J genes are TRBV28 and TRBJ1-5; D is undetermined. CDR3 amino acids: CASSFIQRGGQPQHF. CDR3 DNA sequence: TGTGCCAGCAGTTTCATACAGAGAGGAGGTCAGCCCCAGCATTTT.